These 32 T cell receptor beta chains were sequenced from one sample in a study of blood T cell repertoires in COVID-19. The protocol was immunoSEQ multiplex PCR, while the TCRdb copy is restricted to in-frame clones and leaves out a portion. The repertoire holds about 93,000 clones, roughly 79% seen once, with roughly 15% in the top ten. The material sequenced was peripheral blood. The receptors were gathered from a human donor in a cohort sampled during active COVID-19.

CDR3 DNA: TGTGCCATCAGACTAGACACCTCGGAGCCCCAGCATTTT. Translating it yields CAIRLDTSEPQHF. The chain uses TRBV10-3 and TRBJ1-5; D remains ambiguous. Germline CDR1 and CDR2: ENHRY and SYGVKD. The CDR3 is made up of 13 amino acids. V lost 6 bases and J 8 bases, leaving 14 bases between the germline ends.

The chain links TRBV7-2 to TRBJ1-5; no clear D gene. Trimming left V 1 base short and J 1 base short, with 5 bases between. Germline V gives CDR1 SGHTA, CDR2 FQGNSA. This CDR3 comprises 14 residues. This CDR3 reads CASSLGLSNQPQHF. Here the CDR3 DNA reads TGTGCCAGCAGCTTAGGTCTAAGCAATCAGCCCCAGCATTTT.

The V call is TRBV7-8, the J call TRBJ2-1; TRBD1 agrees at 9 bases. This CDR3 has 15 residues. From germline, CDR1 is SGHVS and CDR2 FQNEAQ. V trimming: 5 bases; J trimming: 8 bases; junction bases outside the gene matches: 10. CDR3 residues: CASSPPVTGGHEQFF. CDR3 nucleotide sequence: TGTGCCAGCAGCCCCCCAGTCACAGGGGGCCATGAGCAGTTCTTC.

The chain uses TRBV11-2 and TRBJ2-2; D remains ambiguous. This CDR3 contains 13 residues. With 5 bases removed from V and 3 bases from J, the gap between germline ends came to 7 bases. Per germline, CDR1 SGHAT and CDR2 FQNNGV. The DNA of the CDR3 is TGTGCCAGCAGCCCTTCCTACACCGGGGAGCTGTTTTTT. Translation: CASSPSYTGELFF.

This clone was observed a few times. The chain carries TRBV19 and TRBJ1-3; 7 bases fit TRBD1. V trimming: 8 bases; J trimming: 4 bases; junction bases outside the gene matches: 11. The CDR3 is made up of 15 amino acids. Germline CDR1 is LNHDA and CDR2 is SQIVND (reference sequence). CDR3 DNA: TGTGCCAGTCGACAGGGCCGAAGCACGGGAAACACCATATATTTT. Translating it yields CASRQGRSTGNTIYF.

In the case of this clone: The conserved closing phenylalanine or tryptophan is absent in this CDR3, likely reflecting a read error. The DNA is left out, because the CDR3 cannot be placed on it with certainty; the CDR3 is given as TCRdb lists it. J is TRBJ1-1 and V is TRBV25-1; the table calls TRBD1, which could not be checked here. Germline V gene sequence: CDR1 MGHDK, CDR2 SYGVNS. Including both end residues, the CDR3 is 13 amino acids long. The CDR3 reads CASSEYVGSGIYL.

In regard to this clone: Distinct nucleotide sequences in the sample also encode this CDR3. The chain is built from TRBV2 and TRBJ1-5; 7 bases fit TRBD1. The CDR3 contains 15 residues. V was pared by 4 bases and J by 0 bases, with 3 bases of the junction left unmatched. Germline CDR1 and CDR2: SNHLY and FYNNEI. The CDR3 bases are TGTGCCAGCAGTGGGACAGGATATAGCAATCAGCCCCAGCATTTT. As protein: CASSGTGYSNQPQHF.

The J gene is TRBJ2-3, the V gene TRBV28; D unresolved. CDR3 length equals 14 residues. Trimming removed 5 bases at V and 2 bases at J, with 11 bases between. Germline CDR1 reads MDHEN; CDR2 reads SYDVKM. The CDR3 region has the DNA TGTGCCAGCAGTCCTGACTTCTCCACAGATACGCAGTATTTT. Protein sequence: CASSPDFSTDTQYF.

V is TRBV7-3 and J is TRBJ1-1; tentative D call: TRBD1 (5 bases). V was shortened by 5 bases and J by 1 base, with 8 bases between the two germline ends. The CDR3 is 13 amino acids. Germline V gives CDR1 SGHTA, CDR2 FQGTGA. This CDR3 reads CASSTQGNTEAFF. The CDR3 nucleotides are TGTGCCAGCAGCACCCAGGGGAACACTGAAGCTTTCTTT.

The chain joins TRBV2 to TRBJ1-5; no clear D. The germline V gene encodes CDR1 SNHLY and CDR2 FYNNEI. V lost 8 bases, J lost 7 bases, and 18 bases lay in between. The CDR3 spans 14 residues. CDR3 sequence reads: CASGEEGFLQPQHF. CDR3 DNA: TGTGCCAGCGGAGAGGAGGGATTCTTGCAGCCCCAGCATTTT. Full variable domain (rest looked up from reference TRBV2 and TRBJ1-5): EPEVTQTPSHQVTQMGQEVILRCVPISNHLYFYWYRQILGQKVEFLVSFYNNEISEKSEIFDDQFSVERPDGSNFTLKIRSTKLEDSAMYFCASGEEGFLQPQHFGDGTRLSIL.

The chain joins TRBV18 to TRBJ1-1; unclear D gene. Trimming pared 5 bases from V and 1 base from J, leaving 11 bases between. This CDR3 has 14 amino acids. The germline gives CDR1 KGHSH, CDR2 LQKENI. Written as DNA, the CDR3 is TGTGCCAGCTCATCCTCTAGGAAGAACACTGAAGCTTTCTTT. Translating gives CASSSSRKNTEAFF.

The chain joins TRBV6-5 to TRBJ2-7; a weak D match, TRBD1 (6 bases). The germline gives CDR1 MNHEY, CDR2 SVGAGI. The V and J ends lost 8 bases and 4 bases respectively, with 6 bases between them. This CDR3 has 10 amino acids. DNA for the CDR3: TGTGCCAGCGGACAGTACGAGCAGTACTTC. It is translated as CASGQYEQYF.

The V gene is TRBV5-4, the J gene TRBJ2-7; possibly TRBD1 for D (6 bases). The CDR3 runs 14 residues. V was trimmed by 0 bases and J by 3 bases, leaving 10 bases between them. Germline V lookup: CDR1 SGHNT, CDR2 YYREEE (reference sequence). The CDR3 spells CASSLGQEVYEQYF. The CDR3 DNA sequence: TGTGCCAGCAGCTTGGGACAGGAGGTCTACGAGCAGTACTTC.

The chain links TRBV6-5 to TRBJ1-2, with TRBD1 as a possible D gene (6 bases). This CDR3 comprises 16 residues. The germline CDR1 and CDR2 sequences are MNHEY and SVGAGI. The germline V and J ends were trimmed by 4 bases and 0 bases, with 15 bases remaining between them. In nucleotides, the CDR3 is TGTGCCAGCAGTTCCGGACAGCGGAAGACTAACTATGGCTACACCTTC. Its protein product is CASSSGQRKTNYGYTF.

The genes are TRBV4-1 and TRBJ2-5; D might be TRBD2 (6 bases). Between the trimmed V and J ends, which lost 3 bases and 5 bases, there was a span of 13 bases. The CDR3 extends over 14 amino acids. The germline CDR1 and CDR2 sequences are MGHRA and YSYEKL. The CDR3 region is CASSQGTRTETQYF. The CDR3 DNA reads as TGCGCCAGCAGCCAGGGGACTCGAACGGAGACCCAGTACTTC.

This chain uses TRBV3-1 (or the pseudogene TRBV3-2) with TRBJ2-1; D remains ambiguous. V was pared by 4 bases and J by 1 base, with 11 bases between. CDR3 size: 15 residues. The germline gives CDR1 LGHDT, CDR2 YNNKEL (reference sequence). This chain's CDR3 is CASSPLAVSYNEQFF. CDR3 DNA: TGTGCCAGCAGCCCATTGGCGGTATCCTACAATGAGCAGTTCTTC.

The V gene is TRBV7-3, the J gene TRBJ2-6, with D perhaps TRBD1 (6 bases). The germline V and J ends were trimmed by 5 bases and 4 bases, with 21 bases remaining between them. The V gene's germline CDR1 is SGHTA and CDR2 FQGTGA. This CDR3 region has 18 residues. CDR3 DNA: TGTGCCAGCAGCGATGTGGGGGCCGGGGTCGCCGGGGCCAACGTCCTGACTTTC. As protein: CASSDVGAGVAGANVLTF. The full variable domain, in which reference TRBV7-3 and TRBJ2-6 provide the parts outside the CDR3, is GAGVSQTPSNKVTEKGKYVELRCDPISGHTALYWYRQSLGQGPEFLIYFQGTGAADDSGLPNDRFFAVRPEGSVSTLKIQRTERGDSAVYLCASSDVGAGVAGANVLTFGAGSRLTVL.

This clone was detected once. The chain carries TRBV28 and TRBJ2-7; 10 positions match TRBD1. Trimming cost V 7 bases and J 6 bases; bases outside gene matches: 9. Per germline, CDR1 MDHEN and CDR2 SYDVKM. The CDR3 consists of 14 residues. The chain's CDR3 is CASIYRGQGIEQYF. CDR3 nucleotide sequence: TGTGCCAGCATTTACAGGGGACAGGGGATCGAGCAGTACTTC.

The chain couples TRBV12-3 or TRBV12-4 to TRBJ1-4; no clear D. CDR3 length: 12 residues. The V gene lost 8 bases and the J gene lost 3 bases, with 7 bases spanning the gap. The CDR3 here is CASGRPNEKLFF. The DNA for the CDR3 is TGTGCCAGCGGGAGGCCTAATGAAAAACTGTTTTTT.

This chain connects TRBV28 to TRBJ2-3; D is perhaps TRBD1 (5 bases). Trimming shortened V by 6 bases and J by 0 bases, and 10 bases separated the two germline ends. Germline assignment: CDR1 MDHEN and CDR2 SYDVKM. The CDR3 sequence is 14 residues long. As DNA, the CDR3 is TGTGCCAGCAGCGACAGTTCAAGCACAGATACGCAGTATTTT. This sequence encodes CASSDSSSTDTQYF. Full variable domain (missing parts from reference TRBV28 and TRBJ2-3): DVKVTQSSRYLVKRTGEKVFLECVQDMDHENMFWYRQDPGLGLRLIYFSYDVKMKEKGDIPEGYSVSREKKERFSLILESASTNQTSMYLCASSDSSSTDTQYFGPGTRLTVL.

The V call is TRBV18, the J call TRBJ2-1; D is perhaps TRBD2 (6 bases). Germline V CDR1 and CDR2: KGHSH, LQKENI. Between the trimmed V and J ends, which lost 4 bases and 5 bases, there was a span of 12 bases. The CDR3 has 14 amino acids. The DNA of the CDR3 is TGTGCCAGCTCACTTCGGGCGGGGAACAATGAGCAGTTCTTC. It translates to CASSLRAGNNEQFF.

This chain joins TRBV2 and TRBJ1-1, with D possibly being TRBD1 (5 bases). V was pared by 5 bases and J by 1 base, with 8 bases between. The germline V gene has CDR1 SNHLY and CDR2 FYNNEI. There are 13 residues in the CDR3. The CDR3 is CASSTTGNTEAFF. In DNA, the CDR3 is TGTGCCAGCAGTACTACAGGGAACACTGAAGCTTTCTTT.

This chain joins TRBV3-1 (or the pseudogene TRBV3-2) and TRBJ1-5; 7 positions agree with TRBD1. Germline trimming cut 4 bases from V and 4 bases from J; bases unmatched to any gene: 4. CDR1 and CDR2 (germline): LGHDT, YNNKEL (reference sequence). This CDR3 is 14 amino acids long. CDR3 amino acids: CASSPGQANQPQHF. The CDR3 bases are TGTGCCAGCAGCCCCGGACAGGCGAATCAGCCCCAGCATTTT.

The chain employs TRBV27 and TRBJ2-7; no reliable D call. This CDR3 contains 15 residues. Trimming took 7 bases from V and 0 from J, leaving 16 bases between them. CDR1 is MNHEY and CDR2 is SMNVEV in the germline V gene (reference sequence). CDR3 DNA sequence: TGTGCCAGCACCCCCCATATCCCCGGCTCCTACGAGCAGTACTTC. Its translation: CASTPHIPGSYEQYF.

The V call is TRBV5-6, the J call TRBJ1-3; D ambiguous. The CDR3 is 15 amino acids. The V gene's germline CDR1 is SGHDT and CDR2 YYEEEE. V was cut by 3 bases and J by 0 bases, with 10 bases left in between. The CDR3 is CASSSLGSSGNTIYF. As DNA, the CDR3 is TGTGCCAGCAGCTCATTGGGCTCCTCTGGAAACACCATATATTTT.

CDR3 region: CSAGSSYEQYF. CDR3 bases: TGCAGTGCAGGGAGCTCCTACGAGCAGTACTTC. J is TRBJ2-7 and V is TRBV20-1; weak D call: TRBD2 (5 bases). V was clipped by 6 bases and J by 0 bases, with 6 bases between them. Looked up from germline, CDR1 is DFQATT and CDR2 is SNEGSKA (reference sequence). The CDR3 is made up of 11 amino acids.

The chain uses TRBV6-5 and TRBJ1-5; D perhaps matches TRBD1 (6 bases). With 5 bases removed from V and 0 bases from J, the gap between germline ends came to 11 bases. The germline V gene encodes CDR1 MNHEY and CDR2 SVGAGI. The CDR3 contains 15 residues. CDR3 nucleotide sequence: TGTGCCAGCAGTCCCGGGACATATAGCAATCAGCCCCAGCATTTT. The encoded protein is CASSPGTYSNQPQHF.

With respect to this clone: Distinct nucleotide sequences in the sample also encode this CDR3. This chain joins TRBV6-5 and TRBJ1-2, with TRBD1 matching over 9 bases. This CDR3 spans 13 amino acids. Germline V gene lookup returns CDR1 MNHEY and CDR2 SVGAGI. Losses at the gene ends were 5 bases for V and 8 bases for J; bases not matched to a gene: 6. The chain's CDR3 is CASSPDRGYGYTF. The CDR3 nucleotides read TGTGCCAGCAGTCCTGACAGGGGGTACGGCTACACCTTC.

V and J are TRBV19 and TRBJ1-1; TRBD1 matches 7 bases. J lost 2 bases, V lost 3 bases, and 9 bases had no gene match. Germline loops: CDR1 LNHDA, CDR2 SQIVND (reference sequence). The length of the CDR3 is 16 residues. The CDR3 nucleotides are TGTGCCAGTAGTATCGCAAACAGGGGAAAAAACACTGAAGCTTTCTTT. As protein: CASSIANRGKNTEAFF. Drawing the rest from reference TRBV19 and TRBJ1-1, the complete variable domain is DGGITQSPKYLFRKEGQNVTLSCEQNLNHDAMYWYRQDPGQGLRLIYYSQIVNDFQKGDIAEGYSVSREKKESFPLTVTSAQKNPTAFYLCASSIANRGKNTEAFFGQGTRLTVV.

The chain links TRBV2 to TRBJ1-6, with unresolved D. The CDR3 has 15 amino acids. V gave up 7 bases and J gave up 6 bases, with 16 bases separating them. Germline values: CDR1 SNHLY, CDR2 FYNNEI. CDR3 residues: CASKITENPNSPLHF. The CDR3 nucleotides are TGTGCCAGCAAAATTACAGAAAACCCTAATTCACCCCTCCACTTT. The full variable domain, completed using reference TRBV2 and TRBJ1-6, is EPEVTQTPSHQVTQMGQEVILRCVPISNHLYFYWYRQILGQKVEFLVSFYNNEISEKSEIFDDQFSVERPDGSNFTLKIRSTKLEDSAMYFCASKITENPNSPLHFGNGTRLTVT.

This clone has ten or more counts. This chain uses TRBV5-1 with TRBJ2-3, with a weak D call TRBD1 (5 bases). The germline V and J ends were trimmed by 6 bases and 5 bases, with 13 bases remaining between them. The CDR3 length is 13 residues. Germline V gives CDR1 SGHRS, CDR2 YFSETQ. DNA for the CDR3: TGCGCCAGCAACTTAGGGGCTGGAGATACGCAGTATTTT. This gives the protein CASNLGAGDTQYF.

CDR3 loop: CASSGGSGSLLGPNEQFF. The CDR3 region has the DNA TGTGCCAGCAGCGGAGGGAGCGGGAGCCTCTTGGGACCAAATGAGCAGTTCTTC. The chain has TRBV5-6 and TRBJ2-1, with 8 bases matching TRBD2. Germline loops: CDR1 SGHDT, CDR2 YYEEEE. V shed 4 bases, J shed 7 bases, and the junction held 19 bases outside the gene matches. The CDR3 totals 18 residues.